These 18 T cell receptor beta chains came from one sample sequenced in a study of memory CD4+ T cells and cytomegalovirus serostatus. The sort gate was single viable CD3+CD4+CD8-CD45RO+ cells for memory CD4+ T cells. The method was immunoSEQ multiplex PCR; TCRdb's version includes in-frame clones alone and lacks a portion of them. The profile shows 56,000 or so clones, around 80% of them singletons. Material for sequencing was memory CD4+ T cells from blood. These receptor sequences come from an adult in good health and CMV-seronegative. Some clones in this sample may be carry-over from other donors' samples.

The chain employs TRBV4-3 and TRBJ1-6; D uncertain. The CDR3 has 17 residues. Germline values: CDR1 LGHNA, CDR2 YSLEER. V dropped 0 bases and J dropped 10 bases, with 19 bases sitting between them. Here the CDR3 DNA reads TGCGCCAGCAGCCAAGATCATGCAAGAGTGCGAGGGTCACCCCTCCACTTT. Translating it yields CASSQDHARVRGSPLHF.

This clone occurred a few times. The chain carries TRBV7-2 and TRBJ2-7, with a weak D call TRBD1 (7 bases). The germline CDR1 and CDR2 sequences are SGHTA and FQGNSA. CDR3 length: 15 residues. V dropped 6 bases and J dropped 6 bases, with 21 bases sitting between them. CDR3 DNA: TGTGCCAGCAGGGAGGGAGGCAGGGGGTTCAGCGAGCAGTACTTC. Protein product: CASREGGRGFSEQYF.

This clone has only a few counts. V and J are TRBV5-4 and TRBJ1-2, with TRBD1 matching over 7 bases. Germline loops: CDR1 SGHNT, CDR2 YYREEE (reference sequence). The J segment lost 4 bases and the V segment lost 4 bases, leaving 10 bases of the junction unmatched. CDR3 length: 15 residues. Here the CDR3 DNA reads TGTGCCAGCAGCACCAACAGGGGAAGCGGCTATGGCTACACCTTC. Amino acid sequence: CASSTNRGSGYGYTF.

This rearrangement joins TRBV27 to TRBJ1-5; no clear D gene. V dropped 1 base and J dropped 0 bases, with 10 bases sitting between them. This CDR3 spans 16 amino acids. The germline gives CDR1 MNHEY, CDR2 SMNVEV (reference sequence). In nucleotides, the CDR3 is TGTGCCAGCAGTTTATTCGGCCTTAATAGCAATCAGCCCCAGCATTTT. This gives the protein CASSLFGLNSNQPQHF.

This chain connects TRBV6-5 to TRBJ1-2; no firm D call. Trimming pared 2 bases from V and 1 base from J, leaving 5 bases between. This CDR3 has 13 amino acids. Germline V CDR1 and CDR2: MNHEY, SVGAGI. DNA of the CDR3: TGTGCCAGCAGTTACAGGATTAACTATGGCTACACCTTC. Protein product: CASSYRINYGYTF.

The rearrangement links TRBV30 to TRBJ1-2, with unresolved D. Looked up from germline, CDR1 is GTSNPN and CDR2 is SVGIG (reference sequence). This CDR3 comprises 13 residues. Trimming stripped 4 bases from V and 6 bases from J, with 15 bases between. CDR3: CAWTTDPKNGYTF. CDR3 nucleotide sequence: TGTGCCTGGACCACAGACCCAAAAAATGGCTACACCTTC.

The V and J genes are TRBV6-1 and TRBJ2-6, with D unclear. Between the trimmed V and J ends, which lost 0 bases and 2 bases, there was a span of 11 bases. Germline-derived CDR1 and CDR2 are MNHNS and SASEGT. The CDR3 totals 17 residues. The CDR3 bases are TGTGCCAGCAGTGAAGCGCTTACGAGGACTGGGGCCAACGTCCTGACTTTC. Its protein product is CASSEALTRTGANVLTF.

V and J are TRBV7-2 and TRBJ2-5; 13 bases are shared with TRBD2. The ends lost 5 bases at V and 1 base at J; junction bases unmatched: 10. Germline V gene data show CDR1 as SGHTA and CDR2 as FQGNSA. This CDR3 is 18 amino acids long. CDR3 amino acids: CASSPRWGTSGIQETQYF. The CDR3 DNA follows: TGTGCCAGCAGCCCGCGCTGGGGGACTAGCGGGATCCAAGAGACCCAGTACTTC.

This clone was detected only a few times. The chain combines TRBV30 with TRBJ2-5; TRBD1 agrees at 9 bases. V shed 0 bases and J 3 bases; nucleotides not matched to a gene: 5. CDR3 length: 15 residues. CDR1 is GTSNPN and CDR2 is SVGIG in the germline V gene (reference sequence). The CDR3 sequence: CAWSVRGTGKETQYF. The DNA for the CDR3 is TGTGCCTGGAGTGTACGAGGGACAGGGAAAGAGACCCAGTACTTC.

This clone was observed a few times. This sequence joins TRBV5-1 and TRBJ2-3; possibly TRBD2 for D (6 bases). Germline CDR1 and CDR2: SGHRS and YFSETQ. The length of the CDR3 is 14 residues. Trimming removed 4 bases at V and 0 bases at J, with 9 bases between. CDR3 in DNA: TGCGCCAGCAGCGTCGGGACTAGCACAGATACGCAGTATTTT. It translates to CASSVGTSTDTQYF.

V and J are TRBV7-2 and TRBJ2-7; 9 bases are shared with TRBD1. Germline V gene data show CDR1 as SGHTA and CDR2 as FQGNSA. V lost 2 bases and J lost 2; bases outside the gene matches: 10. This CDR3 comprises 17 residues. CDR3 protein: CASSLMGQGKITYEQYF. CDR3 bases: TGTGCCAGCAGCTTAATGGGACAGGGAAAAATTACCTACGAGCAGTACTTC.

This chain joins TRBV25-1 and TRBJ2-7; D gene ambiguous. The CDR3 consists of 13 residues. The germline CDR1 and CDR2 sequences are MGHDK and SYGVNS. V shed 6 bases and J shed 2 bases, with 11 bases lying between them. The CDR3 loop is CASSRTATYEQYF. DNA of the CDR3: TGTGCCAGCAGCCGGACGGCGACCTACGAGCAGTACTTC.

The chain couples TRBV7-2 to TRBJ1-5, with D possibly being TRBD1 (5 bases). The CDR3 has 17 amino acids. Germline values: CDR1 SGHTA, CDR2 FQGNSA. V lost 2 bases, J lost 7 bases, and 21 bases lay in between. CDR3 sequence reads: CASSLYSTSGVGQPQHF. The DNA for the CDR3 is TGTGCCAGCAGCTTATACTCGACTTCGGGGGTAGGGCAGCCCCAGCATTTT.

By share of the sample, this clone is medium-sized. The rearrangement uses TRBV7-8 and TRBJ2-2; D ambiguous. The V and J ends lost 5 bases and 0 bases respectively, with 10 bases between them. This CDR3 has 15 amino acids. Germline V gene sequence: CDR1 SGHVS, CDR2 FQNEAQ. The CDR3 region is CASSPQVANTGELFF. The CDR3 DNA follows: TGTGCCAGCAGCCCCCAGGTGGCGAACACCGGGGAGCTGTTTTTT.

The chain links TRBV5-4 to TRBJ2-1; D call uncertain. Looked up from germline, CDR1 is SGHNT and CDR2 is YYREEE (reference sequence). V dropped 0 bases and J dropped 9 bases, with 4 bases sitting between them. The CDR3 has 11 residues. CDR3 in amino acids: CASSLAGEQFF. CDR3 nucleotide sequence: TGTGCCAGCAGCTTGGCCGGTGAGCAGTTCTTC.

The J gene is TRBJ1-3, the V gene TRBV5-1, with D perhaps matching TRBD1 (6 bases). This CDR3 is 17 amino acids long. Germline CDR1 is SGHRS and CDR2 is YFSETQ. V was clipped by 4 bases and J by 0 bases, with 17 bases between them. CDR3 protein: CASSPQPETGSGNTIYF. CDR3 sequence (DNA): TGCGCCAGCAGCCCCCAACCCGAGACAGGCTCTGGAAACACCATATATTTT.

This chain connects TRBV21-1 to TRBJ2-3; TRBD2 is taken as the D call from the table, unchecked against the DNA. TRBV21-1 is described as a pseudogene. The CDR3 is made up of 16 amino acids. The CDR3 here is CASSKQLAGGTDTQYF. In DNA form, the CDR3 reads TGTGCCAGCAGCAAACAGCTAGCGGGGGGCACAGATACGCAGTATTTT.

J is TRBJ2-1 and V is TRBV27, with TRBD1 matching over 11 bases. V trimming: 3 bases; J trimming: 8 bases; junction bases outside the gene matches: 6. This CDR3 is 15 amino acids long. From germline, CDR1 is MNHEY and CDR2 SMNVEV (reference sequence). Here the CDR3 reads CASSLKGQGAYEQFF. CDR3 DNA: TGTGCCAGCAGTTTGAAAGGACAGGGGGCGTATGAGCAGTTCTTC.